This T cell receptor beta chain was documented in a study of T-cell reconstitution after alpha-beta-depleted transplantation in children. This clonotype was seen repeatedly, ten times or more. Its antigen remains unknown. The CDR3 extends over 14 amino acids. Germline trimming cut 4 bases from V and 7 bases from J; bases unmatched to any gene: 10. Germline values: CDR1 LNHDA, CDR2 SQIVND (reference sequence). TCRbeta library preparation incorporated unique molecular identifiers. A single record per CDR3 protein comes from TCRdb applying MiXCR to the PCR reads. The sample has 330,000 or so distinct CDR3 sequences, around 10% seen once. Broader study findings: Expanded graft clones numbering several hundred reportedly gave rise to alpha-beta T cells about two months after transplant.

This sequence joins TRBV19 and TRBJ2-7; 7 bases align to TRBD2. This material consisted of PBMCs, taken before TCRalphabeta/CD19-depleted stem cell transplant. This sequence originates from a boy in the first two years of life with acute myeloid leukemia, due to receive a stem cell transplant. The CDR3 region is CASSSGLVHAEQYF. The CDR3 region has the DNA TGTGCCAGTAGTAGCGGACTAGTTCACGCAGAGCAGTACTTC. Full variable domain (outside the CDR3, taken from reference TRBV19 and TRBJ2-7): DGGITQSPKYLFRKEGQNVTLSCEQNLNHDAMYWYRQDPGQGLRLIYYSQIVNDFQKGDIAEGYSVSREKKESFPLTVTSAQKNPTAFYLCASSSGLVHAEQYFGPGTRLTVT.